The present T cell receptor beta chain was sequenced within a study of shared clonotypes between healthy human individuals. Produced via immunoSEQ multiplex PCR; TCRdb's table is partial and in-frame only. The sample gives under 1,100,000 clones, about 74% of which show up once; around 1.5% is in the top ten. The germline gives CDR1 LGHNA, CDR2 YSLEER. This CDR3 region has 16 residues. Deletions cut 0 bases from V and 4 bases from J, with 13 bases between. For this clone: Antigen specificity is unknown.

Study-level points and caveats: Non-shared clonotypes displayed generation probabilities falling below those of clonotypes present in all four donors.

The chain joins TRBV4-3 to TRBJ2-1, with D perhaps TRBD2 (6 bases). Source material: memory CD4+ T cells sorted from blood. Sample subset: CD45RA-negative fraction. This receptor was taken from a man aged 18 to 35 in good health. CDR3 in DNA: TGCGCCAGCAGCCAAGAGGTGGGTGGGAGGTACAATGAGCAGTTCTTC. Translation: CASSQEVGGRYNEQFF.